This TCR beta chain is from a study of OX40 agonist ivuxolimab in advanced cancers. Regarding the research as a whole: Ivuxolimab was an agonistic, fully human IgG2 monoclonal antibody directed against OX40 (CD134), a costimulatory receptor. Intravenous ivuxolimab was administered to patients every 2 weeks at six dose levels: 0.01, 0.1, 0.3, 1.5, 3 and 10 mg/kg. Of the 52 patients in dose escalation, approximately 20 had hepatocellular carcinoma, about 15 had melanoma, 9 had renal cell carcinoma and 9 had head and neck cancer. The dose-escalation cohort was roughly 87% male with a mean age of about 65 years, ranging from about 20 to 85. Prior anti-PD-1, anti-PD-L1 or anti-CTLA-4 therapy was permitted, and checkpoint inhibitors had been received by about 37% of dose-escalation patients. Partial responses were achieved by three dose-escalation patients, of whom one had hepatocellular carcinoma and two had cutaneous melanoma. Peripheral TCRbeta sequencing aimed to test whether ivuxolimab altered TCR sequence diversity and caused clonal T-cell expansion. The paper describes the monotherapy dose-escalation part (N ≈ 52 patients) of the phase I trial of ivuxolimab. Summary of the overall study and its limitations: At doses of 0.1 to 3.0 mg/kg, clonal expansion of both CD4+ and CD8+ blood T cells was observed from baseline to week 6. In the 0.1-3.0 mg/kg groups, partial responders were among the patients with the lowest normalized peripheral clonal expansion, particularly in CD8+ T cells. The antigen specificity of the clonally expanded peripheral T cells was not determined. Low levels of normalized T-cell clonal expansion were also seen in some patients who did not respond. After ivuxolimab, more expanded clones were found on average in CD8+ T cells than in CD4+ T cells.

A note on this clone: The antigen it binds to is not known. No base-level quality is on record; no much larger clone is a single base apart.

V gives up 6 bases and J gives up 0 bases, and the segment between their germline ends measures 12 bases. Including cysteine and phenylalanine, the CDR3 has 14 amino acids. CDR3 DNA only is kept here, 42 bases in frame from base 1. CDR1 MNHEY and CDR2 SMNVEV are derived from the germline V gene (reference sequence). Genomic DNA was extracted from sorted cells for sequencing of the TCRbeta CDR3 region. TCRbeta CDR3 regions were sequenced using the immunoSEQ Assay. In TCRdb, the immuneACCESS table is reduced to in-frame sequences with V and J assigned. These tables do not hold every clone; where another copy was compared, an unresolved V gene accounts for under half, and the others remain unexplained. This sample lists 65,000 to 90,000 clones; approximately 78% were detected once. In total, the top ten clones hold approximately 5.1% of the sample. The trial excluded patients who had a history of autoimmune disease or were on systemic immunosuppression. In every dose cohort, peripheral blood was drawn for TCR sequencing at baseline, cycle 4 day 1, and cycle 7 day 1. Samples were obtained from an open-label, multicenter, first-in-human phase I dose-escalation trial of ivuxolimab. Adults with locally advanced or metastatic head and neck squamous cell, hepatocellular, melanoma or renal cell carcinoma were enrolled in the trial. Before TCR sequencing, CD4+ T cells and CD8+ T cells from peripheral blood were sorted into separate populations.

Source: CD4+ or CD8+ T cells sorted from blood, taken in a trial of the OX40 agonist ivuxolimab. The sequence derives from an adult with an advanced solid tumor such as melanoma, head and neck, liver or kidney cancer. This sequence uses TRBV27 and TRBJ2-7, and possibly TRBD2, on 5 matching bases. The bases read TGTGCCAGCAGGGGATTCGGGAACTCCTACGAGCAGTACTTC. This gives the protein CASRGFGNSYEQYF.